This T cell receptor beta chain originates from a study of blood T cells in healthy people across ages. Only a few counts were recorded for this clonotype. The CDR3 spans 14 residues. V was cut by 5 bases and J by 4 bases, with 12 bases left in between. Combining a sample-barcoded 5' primer with a J-beta primer mix, a second PCR ran for about 6 to 12 cycles. TCRdb itself ran the 5' RACE reads through MiXCR, one entry per CDR3 protein. The sample consists of some 690,000 distinct CDR3 sequences, about 20% of them appearing once. Material for sequencing was blood. The clonotype comes from a man in his 70s in good health. The chain is built from TRBV12-3 or TRBV12-4 and TRBJ1-5; D is undetermined. The CDR3 DNA is TGTGCCAGCAGTATACTGGACCTAAATCAGCCCCAGCATTTT. This sequence encodes CASSILDLNQPQHF.